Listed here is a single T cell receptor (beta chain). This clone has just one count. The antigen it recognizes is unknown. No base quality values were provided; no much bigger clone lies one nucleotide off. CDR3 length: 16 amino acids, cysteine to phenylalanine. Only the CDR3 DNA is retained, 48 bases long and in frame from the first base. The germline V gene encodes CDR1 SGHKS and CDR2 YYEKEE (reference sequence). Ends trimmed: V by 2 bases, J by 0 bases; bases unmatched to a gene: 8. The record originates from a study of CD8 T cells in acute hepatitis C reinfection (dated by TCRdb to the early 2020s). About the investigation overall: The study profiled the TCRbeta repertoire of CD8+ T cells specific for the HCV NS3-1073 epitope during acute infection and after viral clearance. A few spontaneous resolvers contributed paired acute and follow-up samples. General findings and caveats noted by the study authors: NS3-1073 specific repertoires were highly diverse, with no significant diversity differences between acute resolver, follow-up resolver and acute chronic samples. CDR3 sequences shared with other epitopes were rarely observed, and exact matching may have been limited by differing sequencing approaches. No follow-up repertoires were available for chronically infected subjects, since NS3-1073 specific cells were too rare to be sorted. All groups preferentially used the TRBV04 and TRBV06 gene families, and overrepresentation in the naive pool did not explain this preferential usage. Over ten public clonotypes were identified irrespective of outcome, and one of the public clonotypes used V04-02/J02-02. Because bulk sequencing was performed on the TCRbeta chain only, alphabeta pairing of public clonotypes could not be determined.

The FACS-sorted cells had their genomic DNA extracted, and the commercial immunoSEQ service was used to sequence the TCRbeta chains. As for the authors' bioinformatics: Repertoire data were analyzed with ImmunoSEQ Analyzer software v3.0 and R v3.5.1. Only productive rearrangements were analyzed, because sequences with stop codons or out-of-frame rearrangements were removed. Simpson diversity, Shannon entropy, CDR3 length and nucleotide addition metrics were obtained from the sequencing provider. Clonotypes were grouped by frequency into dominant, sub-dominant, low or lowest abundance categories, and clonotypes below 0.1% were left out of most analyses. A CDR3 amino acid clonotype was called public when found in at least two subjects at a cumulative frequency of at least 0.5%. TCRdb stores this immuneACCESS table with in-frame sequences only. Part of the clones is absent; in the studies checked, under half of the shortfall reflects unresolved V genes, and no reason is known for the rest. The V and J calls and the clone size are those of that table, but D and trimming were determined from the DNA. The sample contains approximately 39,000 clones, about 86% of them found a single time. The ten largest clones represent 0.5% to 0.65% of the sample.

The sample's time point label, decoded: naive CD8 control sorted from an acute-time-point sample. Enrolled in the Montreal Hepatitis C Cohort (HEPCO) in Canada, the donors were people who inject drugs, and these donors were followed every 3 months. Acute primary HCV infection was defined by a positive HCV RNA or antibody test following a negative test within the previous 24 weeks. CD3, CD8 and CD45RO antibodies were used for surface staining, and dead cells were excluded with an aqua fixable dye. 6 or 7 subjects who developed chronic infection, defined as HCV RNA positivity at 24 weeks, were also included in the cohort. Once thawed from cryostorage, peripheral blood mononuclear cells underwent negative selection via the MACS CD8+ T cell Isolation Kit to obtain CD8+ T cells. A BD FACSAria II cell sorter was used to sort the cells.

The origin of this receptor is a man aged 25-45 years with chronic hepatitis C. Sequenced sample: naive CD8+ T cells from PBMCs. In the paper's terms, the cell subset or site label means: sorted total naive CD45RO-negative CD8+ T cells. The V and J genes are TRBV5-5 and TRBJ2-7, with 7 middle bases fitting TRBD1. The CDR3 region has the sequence CASSFTQGSSSYEQYF. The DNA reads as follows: TGTGCCAGCAGCTTCACACAGGGGTCGAGCTCCTACGAGCAGTACTTC.